These 32 T cell receptor beta chains came from one sample sequenced in a study of neurological immune-mediated disorders. One entry per CDR3 protein results from TCRdb running MiXCR on the 5' RACE reads. The sample consists of tens of thousands of distinct CDR3 sequences, 3.4% of them appearing once. The sample taken for sequencing was PBMCs. The receptor set was obtained from a man aged 35 to 55 with multiple sclerosis.

This clonotype was counted at least ten times. The rearrangement links TRBV3-1 to TRBJ1-1, with a weak D call TRBD1 (6 bases). V was clipped by 0 bases and J by 1 base, with 9 bases between them. The germline V gene has CDR1 LGHDT and CDR2 YNNKEL (reference sequence). CDR3 length: 15 residues. The CDR3 sequence is CASSQEGHENTEAFF. The CDR3 bases are TGTGCCAGCAGCCAAGAGGGACACGAGAACACTGAAGCTTTCTTT. The variable domain in full, completed from reference TRBV3-1 and TRBJ1-1, reads DTAVSQTPKYLVTQMGNDKSIKCEQNLGHDTMYWYKQDSKKFLKIMFSYNNKELIINETVPNRFSPKSPDKAHLNLHINSLELGDSAVYFCASSQEGHENTEAFFGQGTRLTVV.

This clonotype showed up many times. The rearrangement joins TRBV20-1 to TRBJ2-3; TRBD2 is a possible D gene (6 bases). Trimming shortened V by 8 bases and J by 3 bases, and 15 bases separated the two germline ends. The CDR3 spans 13 residues. The germline CDR1 and CDR2 sequences are DFQATT and SNEGSKA (reference sequence). The CDR3: CSPLRGSTDTQYF. The DNA for the CDR3 is TGCAGTCCACTGCGGGGATCGACAGATACGCAGTATTTT.

This clonotype was seen many times. V usage is TRBV5-1 and J usage is TRBJ2-1; TRBD2 matches 8 bases. Germline V gene sequence: CDR1 SGHRS, CDR2 YFSETQ. The junction had 3 bases not matched to a gene; V was cut back by 4 bases and J by 0 bases. The CDR3 loop spans 15 amino acids. CDR3 loop: CASSDSGSSYNEQFF. The CDR3 DNA is TGCGCCAGCAGCGACAGCGGGAGCTCCTACAATGAGCAGTTCTTC.

At least ten counts were recorded for this clonotype. CDR3 residues: CASSFGGELFF. The DNA of the CDR3 is TGTGCCAGCAGCTTCGGGGGGGAGCTGTTTTTT. V gene TRBV7-9 combines with J gene TRBJ2-2; D is unresolved. The CDR3 is 11 residues long. Germline V lookup: CDR1 SEHNR, CDR2 FQNEAQ (reference sequence). V shed 3 bases and J shed 8 bases, with 4 bases lying between them.

The chain recombines TRBV19 with TRBJ1-6, with D perhaps matching TRBD1 (5 bases). This CDR3 has 12 amino acids. Germline CDR1 LNHDA, CDR2 SQIVND (reference sequence). Deletions cut 8 bases from V and 10 bases from J, with 12 bases between. The CDR3: CASSRARSPLHF. The CDR3 DNA reads TGTGCCAGTTCCAGGGCTCGGTCACCCCTCCACTTT.

This clonotype was recorded many times. This chain uses TRBV20-1 with TRBJ1-1; no firm D call. CDR3 size: 14 residues. Looked up from germline, CDR1 is DFQATT and CDR2 is SNEGSKA (reference sequence). V dropped 0 bases and J dropped 4 bases, with 12 bases sitting between them. The CDR3 coding sequence is TGCAGTGCTAGAGATCGCAGGTTGGGCACTGAAGCTTTCTTT. It codes for CSARDRRLGTEAFF.

This clonotype appeared many times. The chain joins TRBV15 to TRBJ2-1, with 12 positions matching TRBD2. Germline assignment: CDR1 LNHNV and CDR2 YYDKDF (reference sequence). The V segment lost 5 bases and the J segment 3 bases; nucleotides outside the gene matches: 11. The length of the CDR3 is 18 residues. Written as DNA, the CDR3 is TGTGCCACCAGCGACCTTGGACTAGCGGGATCCTACTACAATGAGCAGTTCTTC. This sequence encodes CATSDLGLAGSYYNEQFF.

This clonotype has ten or more counts. J is TRBJ1-2 and V is TRBV9; 7 positions agree with TRBD1. Germline V gives CDR1 SGDLS, CDR2 YYNGEE. V was clipped by 3 bases and J by 3 bases; unmatched bases: 2. This CDR3 region has 13 residues. The CDR3 loop is CASSGGTDYGYTF. The CDR3 DNA reads as TGTGCCAGCAGCGGAGGGACAGACTATGGCTACACCTTC.

Worth noting for this clonotype: This may be a read error, as it is one base from a much larger clone. The chain joins TRBV6-1 to TRBJ2-6; perhaps TRBD1 as D (5 bases). CDR1 MNHNS and CDR2 SASEGT come from the germline V gene. CDR3 length equals 16 residues. Trimming cost V 10 bases and J 0 bases, with 16 bases left between them. CDR3 in amino acids: CATDSSQSSGANVLTF. The CDR3 bases are TGTGCCACCGACAGTTCCCAAAGCTCTGGGGCCAACGTCCTGACTTTC.

This clonotype has a count of ten or more. The V and J genes are TRBV5-1 and TRBJ1-1; 8 nucleotides agree with TRBD1. Trimming cost V 3 bases and J 3 bases; bases outside gene matches: 10. The CDR3 is 16 residues long. Per the germline V gene, CDR1 is SGHRS and CDR2 is YFSETQ. CDR3 region: CASSWWTGPMDTEAFF. Here the CDR3 DNA reads TGCGCCAGCAGCTGGTGGACAGGGCCCATGGACACTGAAGCTTTCTTT.

This clonotype was detected many times. This chain links TRBV6-5 with TRBJ2-6; D not certain. The CDR3 has 17 residues. V was clipped by 0 bases and J by 4 bases, with 13 bases between them. CDR1 and CDR2 (germline): MNHEY, SVGAGI. CDR3 in amino acids: CASSYSPGGAGANVLTF. In nucleotides, the CDR3 is TGTGCCAGCAGTTACTCCCCCGGCGGCGCCGGGGCCAACGTCCTGACTTTC.

The genes are TRBV18 and TRBJ2-7; 8 bases match TRBD2. The V segment lost 3 bases and the J segment 1 base; nucleotides outside the gene matches: 2. Germline CDR1 reads KGHSH; CDR2 reads LQKENI. The CDR3 is 14 amino acids. CDR3 amino acids: CASSPTSASYEQYF. DNA of the CDR3: TGTGCCAGCTCACCGACTAGCGCGTCCTACGAGCAGTACTTC.

In its sample, this clonotype was seen many times. The rearrangement joins TRBV12-3 or TRBV12-4 to TRBJ1-3; TRBD1 matches 10 bases. The CDR3 spans 13 residues. J lost 2 bases, V lost 9 bases, and 1 base had no gene match. CDR3 nucleotides: TGTGCCAGTGGGACAGGGGCTGGAAACACCATATATTTT. Protein: CASGTGAGNTIYF.

At least ten counts were recorded for this clonotype. This chain links TRBV5-1 with TRBJ2-1; 9 bases fit TRBD2. Germline-derived CDR1 and CDR2 are SGHRS and YFSETQ. V lost 1 base to trimming and J lost 5 bases; unmatched junction nucleotides: 4. The CDR3 covers 15 residues. The CDR3 DNA reads as TGCGCCAGCAGCTTGCGGCTAGCGGGAAACAATGAGCAGTTCTTC. This translates into CASSLRLAGNNEQFF.

This clonotype occurred many times. This chain connects TRBV10-2 to TRBJ2-7; 14 bases fit TRBD2. The CDR3 has 15 residues. J lost 7 bases, V lost 6 bases, and 8 bases had no gene match. The germline gives CDR1 WSHSY, CDR2 SAAADI. The CDR3 coding sequence is TGCGCCAGCAGGAGGACTAGCGGGAGGTCTTTGGAGCAGTACTTC. Translated, it gives CASRRTSGRSLEQYF.

This clonotype was recorded at least ten times. The chain recombines TRBV29-1 with TRBJ2-1; D is unclear. The CDR3 extends over 10 amino acids. V lost 3 bases, J lost 9 bases, and 6 bases lay in between. The germline gives CDR1 SQVTM, CDR2 ANQGSEA. CDR3 nucleotide sequence: TGCAGCGTTGACCCGGGTGAGCAGTTCTTC. It yields the protein CSVDPGEQFF.

This clonotype was seen only a few times. A single base separates this from a much larger clone, so it may be a read error. The chain has TRBV28 and TRBJ1-5; D not certain. Germline-derived CDR1 and CDR2 are MDHEN and SYDVKM. The CDR3 runs to 15 residues. Here the CDR3 DNA reads TGTGCCAGCAGTTTTGGGCAGTATAGCAATCAGCCCCAGAATTTT. Encoded protein: CASSFGQYSNQPQNF.

This clonotype was seen at least ten times. The chain couples TRBV6-5 to TRBJ2-7, with 8 bases that match TRBD2. This CDR3 spans 14 amino acids. From germline, CDR1 is MNHEY and CDR2 SVGAGI. J lost 6 bases, V lost 0 bases, and 4 bases had no gene match. The CDR3 spells CASSYSGTSAEQYF. As DNA, the CDR3 is TGTGCCAGCAGTTACTCGGGGACTAGTGCCGAGCAGTACTTC.

This clonotype was seen repeatedly, ten times or more. The gene calls are TRBV21-1 and TRBJ2-1. TRBV21-1 is deemed a pseudogene. The CDR3 contains 13 residues. As DNA, the CDR3 is TGTGCCAGCAGCAATTCGAATTTGTATGAGCAGTTCTTC. Its translation is CASSNSNLYEQFF.

This clonotype was seen ten or more times. The rearrangement uses TRBV20-1 and TRBJ1-2; the D gene is possibly TRBD1 (6 bases). The CDR3 spans 15 residues. CDR1 is DFQATT and CDR2 is SNEGSKA in the germline V gene (reference sequence). V was pared by 1 base and J by 4 bases, with 16 bases between. The DNA for the CDR3 is TGCAGTGCTAGAGTGTACAGGGAGGTAGGCTATGGCTACACCTTC. Translation: CSARVYREVGYGYTF.

Many counts were recorded for this clonotype. The chain links TRBV2 to TRBJ1-1; TRBD1 is a possible D gene (6 bases). V shed 6 bases and J shed 1 base, with 12 bases lying between them. Germline V gene data show CDR1 as SNHLY and CDR2 as FYNNEI. This CDR3 is 14 amino acids long. DNA for the CDR3: TGTGCCAGCAGCCTTCAGGGACAGAACACTGAAGCTTTCTTT. Translation gives CASSLQGQNTEAFF.

V and J are TRBV5-4 and TRBJ2-3; 8 nucleotides agree with TRBD1. The germline CDR1 and CDR2 sequences are SGHNT and YYREEE (reference sequence). Trimming cost V 2 bases and J 3 bases; bases outside gene matches: 5. The CDR3 consists of 15 residues. The CDR3 DNA sequence: TGTGCCAGCAGCTTTAGACAGGGGAGGACAGATACGCAGTATTTT. Translating gives CASSFRQGRTDTQYF.

The table lists this clonotype with many counts. The genes are TRBV6-1 and TRBJ1-4; maybe TRBD1 (6 bases). Germline CDR1 and CDR2: MNHNS and SASEGT. The CDR3 extends over 17 amino acids. V gave up 0 bases and J gave up 3 bases, with 14 bases separating them. The CDR3 sequence is CASSEAFWDIANEKLFF. CDR3 DNA: TGTGCCAGCAGTGAAGCTTTCTGGGACATCGCTAATGAAAAACTGTTTTTT.

This clonotype was counted many times. One end of the junction does not line up with germline, which may come from a read error. The V gene is TRBV30, the J gene TRBJ2-2; D tentatively fits TRBD1 or TRBD2 (6 bases each). CDR1 and CDR2 (germline): GTSNPN, SVGIG (reference sequence). This CDR3 has 16 amino acids. CDR3: CAWSAGLGGGAGVLFF. The CDR3 DNA is TGTGCCTGGAGTGCCGGGTTAGGGGGAGGTGCCGGGGTGCTGTTTTTT.

This clonotype appeared many times. V gene TRBV6-6 combines with J gene TRBJ2-1, with D possibly being TRBD2 (5 bases). The germline V and J ends were trimmed by 1 base and 8 bases, with 12 bases remaining between them. The CDR3 spans 14 residues. CDR1 is MNHNY, CDR2 SVGAGI, per germline (reference sequence). The CDR3 region is CASSYWSAGDEQFF. CDR3 nucleotide sequence: TGTGCCAGCAGTTACTGGTCGGCGGGCGATGAGCAGTTCTTC.

This clonotype occurred many times. The rearrangement links TRBV5-1 to TRBJ2-5; TRBD1 is a possible D gene (5 bases). The CDR3 loop spans 17 amino acids. The germline CDR1 and CDR2 sequences are SGHRS and YFSETQ. Trimming took 0 bases from V and 5 from J, leaving 20 bases between them. CDR3: CASSLALGQGDLETQYF. DNA for the CDR3: TGCGCCAGCAGCTTGGCCTTGGGGCAGGGCGATTTGGAGACCCAGTACTTC.

The table lists this clonotype with many counts. This chain joins TRBV9 and TRBJ2-1; D ambiguous. Between the trimmed V and J ends, which lost 1 base and 6 bases, there was a span of 8 bases. CDR3 size: 13 residues. Germline CDR1 reads SGDLS; CDR2 reads YYNGEE. The CDR3: CASSVRMSNEQFF. The CDR3 DNA reads as TGTGCCAGCAGCGTAAGGATGTCCAATGAGCAGTTCTTC.

This clonotype occurred many times. The chain links TRBV5-5 to TRBJ1-1, with D maybe TRBD1 (6 bases). Germline V gene sequence: CDR1 SGHKS, CDR2 YYEKEE (reference sequence). With 4 bases removed from V and 1 base from J, the gap between germline ends came to 11 bases. The CDR3 consists of 14 residues. As DNA, the CDR3 is TGTGCCAGCAGCCGGGACACCGAGAACACTGAAGCTTTCTTT. This translates into CASSRDTENTEAFF.

This clonotype appeared many times. This chain connects TRBV27 to TRBJ1-2; the match to TRBD1 covers 8 bases. Per the germline V gene, CDR1 is MNHEY and CDR2 is SMNVEV (reference sequence). The ends lost 5 bases at V and 7 bases at J; junction bases unmatched: 18. This CDR3 has 17 amino acids. CDR3 loop: CASSPSLGTGMGLGYTF. CDR3 DNA sequence: TGTGCCAGCAGTCCCTCACTTGGGACAGGAATGGGTCTTGGCTACACCTTC.

This clonotype was seen repeatedly, ten times or more. The J gene is TRBJ2-1, the V gene TRBV5-1, with D hard to call. Trimming cost V 0 bases and J 0 bases, with 7 bases left between them. Germline V gives CDR1 SGHRS, CDR2 YFSETQ. This CDR3 is built from 15 residues. In DNA form, the CDR3 reads TGCGCCAGCAGCTTGGCAGCCAACTCCTACAATGAGCAGTTCTTC. Translated: CASSLAANSYNEQFF.

This clonotype was found many times. The J gene is TRBJ2-2, the V gene TRBV7-2, with TRBD2 as a possible D gene (6 bases). Trimming pared 4 bases from V and 7 bases from J, leaving 22 bases between. The CDR3 length is 17 residues. Looked up from germline, CDR1 is SGHTA and CDR2 is FQGNSA. CDR3 protein: CASSSAALLATFGELFF. The CDR3 DNA reads as TGTGCCAGCAGCTCCGCTGCGCTACTAGCCACTTTCGGGGAGCTGTTTTTT.

This clonotype has at least ten counts. The CDR3 here is CASTPGGSYEQYF. For the CDR3, the DNA is TGTGCCAGCACCCCCGGCGGGTCCTACGAGCAGTACTTC. V is TRBV12-3 or TRBV12-4 and J is TRBJ2-7, with D possibly being TRBD2 (5 bases). This CDR3 is built from 13 residues. Trimming took 7 bases from V and 1 from J, leaving 11 bases between them.